The clone carrying this T cell receptor beta chain was seen once. The record originates from a study of blood T cell repertoires in COVID-19. Whole-study context: Italy, Spain and the United States were the sources of the convalescent and acute COVID-19 samples.

CDR3 length: 16 residues. The V gene end was trimmed by 5 bases and the J gene end by 1 base; junction bases not matched to a gene: 8. Germline V gene sequence: CDR1 SGHVS, CDR2 FQNEAQ. Data came from immunoSEQ multiplex PCR; TCRdb stores just in-frame clones and leaves some out. This sample carries about 120,000 clones, around nine tenths of them seen once, and the ten largest clones take roughly 2.1%. This clonotype was sampled from a woman in her forties or fifties with acute or convalescent COVID-19. Input material: peripheral blood. V and J are TRBV7-8 and TRBJ1-1; TRBD1 matches at 9 bases. The CDR3 region has the DNA TGTGCCAGCAGCCGAGGACAGGGGATGACGAACACTGAAGCTTTCTTT. Translated, it gives CASSRGQGMTNTEAFF.